The rows below give T cell receptor beta chains drawn from one sample of a study of cytomegalovirus exposure and HLA in healthy donors. TCRdb keeps only in-frame clones here, not all; method: immunoSEQ multiplex PCR. The profile shows about 150,000 clones, 60% to 85% of them singletons. Sequencing was done on a sample of PBMCs. These receptors were obtained from a woman aged 40 to 50 in good health and CMV-seronegative. Each CDR3 is given without its conserved first and last residue. The order of the fields is V gene, J gene, CDR3 protein.

TRBV6-1	TRBJ2-5	ASSPQAGGQETQY
TRBV18	TRBJ2-3	ASSPSGVTDTQY
TRBV7-6	TRBJ2-6	ASSLRYSGANVLT
TRBV6-1	TRBJ2-7	ASSRQGYEQY
TRBV6-5	TRBJ1-2	ASSYTGDSMYGYT
TRBV18	TRBJ1-1	ASSPDSTEAF
TRBV7-3	TRBJ2-1	ASSVLDRANEQF
TRBV6-6	TRBJ2-5	ASSWDRGLETQY
TRBV4-1	TRBJ2-5	ASSQTGGLETQY
TRBV9	TRBJ1-1	ASSVSFLPNTEAF
TRBV9	TRBJ1-1	ASRGNRDTGNTEAF
TRBV14	TRBJ2-7	ASSPLRGLAYEQY
TRBV11-2	TRBJ2-3	ASSSQASYGYADTQY